This entry lists 13 T cell receptor beta chains sequenced from one sample in a study of blood T cell repertoires in COVID-19 (dated by TCRdb to 2020 to 2022). The library was generated by the immunoSEQ multiplex PCR assay. Not all clones reach the TCRdb copy of this immuneACCESS table, which keeps in-frame sequences only. Checked studies attribute under half of the gap to unresolved V genes and leave the rest unexplained. In this sample the table shows more than 250,000 clones, around four fifths of which occur a single time. Of the sample, less than 6% falls within the top ten clones. Specimen: peripheral blood. The source is a man between 60 and 75 years old who had recovered from COVID-19.

The chain couples TRBV7-2 to TRBJ2-1; 11 nucleotides agree with TRBD2. Germline-derived CDR1 and CDR2 are SGHTA and FQGNSA. The CDR3 is made up of 16 amino acids. V was pared by 4 bases and J by 2 bases, with 4 bases of the junction left unmatched. The CDR3 nucleotides are TGTGCCAGCAGCTCCTTTAGCGGGAGGGCCTACAATGAGCAGTTCTTC. This translates into CASSSFSGRAYNEQFF. Full variable domain (outside the CDR3, taken from reference TRBV7-2 and TRBJ2-1): GAGVSQSPSNKVTEKGKDVELRCDPISGHTALYWYRQSLGQGLEFLIYFQGNSAPDKSGLPSDRFSAERTGGSVSTLTIQRTQQEDSAVYLCASSSFSGRAYNEQFFGPGTRLTVL.

A few counts support this clone. The chain employs TRBV2 and TRBJ1-5; 8 bases line up with TRBD1. The CDR3 contains 16 residues. Unmatched junction bases numbered 10, after V lost 5 bases and J lost 4 bases. Germline CDR1 is SNHLY and CDR2 is FYNNEI. In DNA form, the CDR3 reads TGTGCCAGCAGTCAGGACAGGGCTAGTGGAAATCAGCCCCAGCATTTT. Translation gives CASSQDRASGNQPQHF.

V gene TRBV3-1 (or the pseudogene TRBV3-2) combines with J gene TRBJ2-5; tentatively, D is TRBD1 (5 bases). CDR1 is LGHDT, CDR2 YNNKEL, per germline (reference sequence). V was cut by 1 base and J by 5 bases, with 14 bases left in between. CDR3 size: 15 residues. CDR3 amino acids: CASSQVAGRRETQYF. The CDR3 DNA reads TGTGCCAGCAGCCAAGTGGCAGGGCGACGGGAGACCCAGTACTTC.

The chain carries TRBV19 and TRBJ1-1; no reliable D call. Deletions cut 6 bases from V and 5 bases from J, with 10 bases between. The CDR3 is made up of 12 amino acids. Germline V CDR1 and CDR2: LNHDA, SQIVND (reference sequence). The CDR3 DNA follows: TGTGCCAGTAGCAAAAGGAGGACTGAAGCTTTCTTT. Translation gives CASSKRRTEAFF.

This sequence joins TRBV27 and TRBJ2-3; D is unclear. CDR1 and CDR2 (germline): MNHEY, SMNVEV (reference sequence). The CDR3 runs to 13 residues. V dropped 3 bases and J dropped 1 base, with 5 bases sitting between them. This CDR3 reads CASSLKRTDTQYF. CDR3 DNA: TGTGCCAGCAGTTTGAAGCGCACAGATACGCAGTATTTT.

The rearrangement links TRBV19 to TRBJ2-2; tentatively, D is TRBD2 (5 bases). This CDR3 region has 15 residues. V was shortened by 4 bases and J by 0 bases, with 9 bases between the two germline ends. CDR1 is LNHDA, CDR2 SQIVND, per germline (reference sequence). The CDR3 here is CASSRGGANTGELFF. CDR3 nucleotide sequence: TGTGCCAGTAGTAGAGGAGGAGCGAACACCGGGGAGCTGTTTTTT.

The chain combines TRBV6-1 with TRBJ1-2, with D unresolved. V was pared by 2 bases and J by 4 bases, with 14 bases between. Germline V gene lookup returns CDR1 MNHNS and CDR2 SASEGT. This CDR3 region has 15 residues. The CDR3 sequence is CASSELQAQTYGYTF. In DNA form, the CDR3 reads TGTGCCAGCAGTGAACTCCAGGCGCAGACCTATGGCTACACCTTC.

The chain has TRBV19 and TRBJ1-5; 8 bases are shared with TRBD1. Germline values: CDR1 LNHDA, CDR2 SQIVND (reference sequence). This CDR3 comprises 14 residues. The V gene end was trimmed by 3 bases and the J gene end by 7 bases; junction bases not matched to a gene: 5. The CDR3 reads CASSIRGPGQPQHF. The CDR3 DNA sequence: TGTGCCAGTAGTATCAGGGGGCCCGGGCAGCCCCAGCATTTT.

This sequence joins TRBV7-8 and TRBJ1-1; 7 bases align to TRBD1. Germline V gene data show CDR1 as SGHVS and CDR2 as FQNEAQ. This CDR3 has 14 amino acids. V was clipped by 5 bases and J by 0 bases; unmatched bases: 3. The CDR3: CASSPTGMNTEAFF. The CDR3, as DNA: TGTGCCAGCAGCCCGACAGGGATGAACACTGAAGCTTTCTTT.

This chain connects TRBV7-9 to TRBJ2-1; D is possibly TRBD2 (6 bases). The V gene's germline CDR1 is SEHNR and CDR2 FQNEAQ (reference sequence). The CDR3 extends over 11 amino acids. With 5 bases removed from V and 10 bases from J, the gap between germline ends came to 9 bases. The CDR3 region is CASSPAGEQFF. The CDR3 nucleotides are TGTGCCAGCAGCCCTGCGGGGGAGCAGTTCTTC.

A single count supports this clone. J is TRBJ1-1 and V is TRBV5-6; the D gene is possibly TRBD1 (6 bases). V was clipped by 6 bases and J by 0 bases, with 18 bases between them. The germline V gene encodes CDR1 SGHDT and CDR2 YYEEEE. The CDR3 has 16 residues. CDR3 in amino acids: CASNEGGPSVNTEAFF. The CDR3 bases are TGTGCCAGCAACGAGGGGGGGCCCTCGGTGAACACTGAAGCTTTCTTT.

V is TRBV18 and J is TRBJ1-5, with 12 bases matching TRBD1. Losses at the gene ends were 6 bases for V and 3 bases for J; bases not matched to a gene: 15. The CDR3 extends over 19 amino acids. CDR1 is KGHSH, CDR2 LQKENI, per germline. DNA of the CDR3: TGTGCCAGCTCCCCGGGCCTGGGGACAGGGGGCAATGCCAATCAGCCCCAGCATTTT. It yields the protein CASSPGLGTGGNANQPQHF. Variable domain in full (rest from reference TRBV18 and TRBJ1-5): NAGVMQNPRHLVRRRGQEARLRCSPMKGHSHVYWYRQLPEEGLKFMVYLQKENIIDESGMPKERFSAEFPKEGPSILRIQQVVRGDSAAYFCASSPGLGTGGNANQPQHFGDGTRLSIL.

This clone was seen more than once but under ten times. As DNA, the CDR3 is TGTGCCAGCAGGGGCCCGAACACCGGGGAGCTGTTTTTT. This translates into CASRGPNTGELFF. V and J are TRBV4-2 and TRBJ2-2, with D uncertain. Germline V gene sequence: CDR1 LGHNA, CDR2 YNFKEQ. This CDR3 has 13 amino acids. Trimming removed 6 bases at V and 0 bases at J, with 5 bases between.